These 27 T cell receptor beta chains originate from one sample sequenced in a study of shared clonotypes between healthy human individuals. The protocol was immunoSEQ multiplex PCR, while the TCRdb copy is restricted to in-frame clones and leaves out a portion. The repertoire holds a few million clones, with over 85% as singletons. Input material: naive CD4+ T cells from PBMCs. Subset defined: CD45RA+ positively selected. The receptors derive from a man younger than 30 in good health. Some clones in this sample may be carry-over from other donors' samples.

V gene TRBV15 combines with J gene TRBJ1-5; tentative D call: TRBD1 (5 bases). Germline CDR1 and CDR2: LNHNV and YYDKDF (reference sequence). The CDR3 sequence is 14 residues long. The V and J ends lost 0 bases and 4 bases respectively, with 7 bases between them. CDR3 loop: CATSRDRENQPQHF. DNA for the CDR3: TGTGCCACCAGCAGAGACAGGGAAAATCAGCCCCAGCATTTT.

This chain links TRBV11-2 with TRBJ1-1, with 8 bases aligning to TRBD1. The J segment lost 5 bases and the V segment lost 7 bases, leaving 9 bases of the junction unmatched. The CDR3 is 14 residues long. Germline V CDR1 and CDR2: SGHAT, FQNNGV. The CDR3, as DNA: TGTGCCAGCACCCGAGGACAGGGATGGACTGAAGCTTTCTTT. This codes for CASTRGQGWTEAFF.

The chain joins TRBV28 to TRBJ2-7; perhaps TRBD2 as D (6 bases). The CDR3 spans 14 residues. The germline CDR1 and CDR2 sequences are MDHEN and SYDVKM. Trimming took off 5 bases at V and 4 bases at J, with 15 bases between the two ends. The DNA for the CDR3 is TGTGCCAGCAGTCCAACGTATAGCGGATACGAGCAGTACTTC. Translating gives CASSPTYSGYEQYF.

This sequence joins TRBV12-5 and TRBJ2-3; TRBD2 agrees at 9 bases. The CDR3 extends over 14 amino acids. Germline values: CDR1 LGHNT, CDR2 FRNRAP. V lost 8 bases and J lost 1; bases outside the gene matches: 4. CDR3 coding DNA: TGTGCTAGTCTCTTAGCGGGAGGCACAGATACGCAGTATTTT. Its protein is CASLLAGGTDTQYF.

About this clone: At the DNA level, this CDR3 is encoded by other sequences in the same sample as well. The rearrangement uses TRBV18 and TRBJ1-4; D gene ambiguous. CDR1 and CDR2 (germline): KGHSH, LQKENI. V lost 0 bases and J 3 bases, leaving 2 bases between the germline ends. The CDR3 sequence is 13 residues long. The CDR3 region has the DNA TGTGCCAGCTCACCACCCCCTAATGAAAAACTGTTTTTT. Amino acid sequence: CASSPPPNEKLFF.

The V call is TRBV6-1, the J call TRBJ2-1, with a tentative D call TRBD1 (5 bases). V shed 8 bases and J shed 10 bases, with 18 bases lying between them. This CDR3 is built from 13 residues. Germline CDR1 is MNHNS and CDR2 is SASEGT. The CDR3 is CASHPGIFGEQFF. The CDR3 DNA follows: TGTGCCAGCCACCCAGGGATCTTCGGGGAGCAGTTCTTC.

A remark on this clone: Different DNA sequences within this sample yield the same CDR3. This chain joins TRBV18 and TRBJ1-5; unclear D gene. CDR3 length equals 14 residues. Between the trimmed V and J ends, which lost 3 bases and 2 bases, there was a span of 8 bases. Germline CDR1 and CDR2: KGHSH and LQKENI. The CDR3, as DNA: TGTGCCAGCTCACCGGAGAGTGGCAATCAGCCCCAGCATTTT. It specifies CASSPESGNQPQHF. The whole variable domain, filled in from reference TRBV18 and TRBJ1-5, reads NAGVMQNPRHLVRRRGQEARLRCSPMKGHSHVYWYRQLPEEGLKFMVYLQKENIIDESGMPKERFSAEFPKEGPSILRIQQVVRGDSAAYFCASSPESGNQPQHFGDGTRLSIL.

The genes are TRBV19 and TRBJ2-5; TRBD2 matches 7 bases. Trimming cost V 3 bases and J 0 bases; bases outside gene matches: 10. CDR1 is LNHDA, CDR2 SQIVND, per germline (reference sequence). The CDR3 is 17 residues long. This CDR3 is CASSILTGLQHQETQYF. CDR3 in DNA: TGTGCCAGTAGTATTTTAACGGGACTACAACACCAAGAGACCCAGTACTTC.

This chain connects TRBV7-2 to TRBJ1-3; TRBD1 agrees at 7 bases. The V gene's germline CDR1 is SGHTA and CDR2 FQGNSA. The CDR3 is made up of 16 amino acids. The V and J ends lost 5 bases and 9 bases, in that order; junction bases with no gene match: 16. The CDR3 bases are TGTGCCAGCAGCACCGGGACAGAAACCTCTCAAGGCACCATATATTTT. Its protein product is CASSTGTETSQGTIYF.

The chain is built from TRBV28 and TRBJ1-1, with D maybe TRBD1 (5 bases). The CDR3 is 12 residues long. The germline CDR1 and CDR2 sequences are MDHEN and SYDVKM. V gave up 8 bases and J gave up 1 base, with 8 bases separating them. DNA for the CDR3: TGTGCCAGCCGACAGTCGAACACTGAAGCTTTCTTT. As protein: CASRQSNTEAFF. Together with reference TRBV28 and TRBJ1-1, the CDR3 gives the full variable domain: DVKVTQSSRYLVKRTGEKVFLECVQDMDHENMFWYRQDPGLGLRLIYFSYDVKMKEKGDIPEGYSVSREKKERFSLILESASTNQTSMYLCASRQSNTEAFFGQGTRLTVV.

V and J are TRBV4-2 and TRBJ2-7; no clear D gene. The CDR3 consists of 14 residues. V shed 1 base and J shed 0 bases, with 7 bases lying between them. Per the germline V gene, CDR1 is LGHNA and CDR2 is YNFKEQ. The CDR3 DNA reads TGTGCCAGCAGCCAAGCTAGTACCTCCTACGAGCAGTACTTC. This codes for CASSQASTSYEQYF.

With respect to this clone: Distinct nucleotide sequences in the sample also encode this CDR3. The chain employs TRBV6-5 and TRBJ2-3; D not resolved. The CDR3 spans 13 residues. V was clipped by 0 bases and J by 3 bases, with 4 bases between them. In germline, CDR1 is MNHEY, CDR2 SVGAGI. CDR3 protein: CASSYSGTDTQYF. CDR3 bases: TGTGCCAGCAGTTACTCGGGTACAGATACGCAGTATTTT.

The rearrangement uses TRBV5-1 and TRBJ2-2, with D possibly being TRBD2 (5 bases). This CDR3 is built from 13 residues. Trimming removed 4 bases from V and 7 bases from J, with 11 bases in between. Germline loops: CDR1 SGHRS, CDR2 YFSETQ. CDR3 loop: CASSQTSNGELFF. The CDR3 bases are TGCGCCAGCAGCCAAACTAGTAACGGGGAGCTGTTTTTT.

CDR3 DNA: TGTGCCACCTTTCCCGGCAGGGGACCGAACACCGGGGAGCTGTTTTTT. It yields the protein CATFPGRGPNTGELFF. The V gene is TRBV19, the J gene TRBJ2-2; TRBD1 is a possible D gene (6 bases). Germline V gene sequence: CDR1 LNHDA, CDR2 SQIVND (reference sequence). The CDR3 is made up of 16 amino acids. V shed 10 bases and J shed 0 bases, with 18 bases lying between them.

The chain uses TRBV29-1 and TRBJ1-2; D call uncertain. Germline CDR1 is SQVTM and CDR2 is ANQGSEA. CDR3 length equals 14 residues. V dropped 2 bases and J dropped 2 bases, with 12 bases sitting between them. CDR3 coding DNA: TGCAGCGTTGAACTCGTTCAGGCCAACTATGGCTACACCTTC. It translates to CSVELVQANYGYTF.

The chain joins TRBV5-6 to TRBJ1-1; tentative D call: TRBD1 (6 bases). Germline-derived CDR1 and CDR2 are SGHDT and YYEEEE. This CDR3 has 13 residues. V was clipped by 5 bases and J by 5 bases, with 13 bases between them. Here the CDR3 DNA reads TGTGCCAGCAGGATTAGGGGGAGAACTGAAGCTTTCTTT. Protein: CASRIRGRTEAFF.

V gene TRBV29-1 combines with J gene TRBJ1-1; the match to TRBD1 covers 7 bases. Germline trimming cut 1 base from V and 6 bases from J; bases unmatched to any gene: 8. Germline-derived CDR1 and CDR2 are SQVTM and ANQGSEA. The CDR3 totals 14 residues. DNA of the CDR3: TGCAGCGTTGAAGCGGGCTGGGGACAGCCTGAAGCTTTCTTT. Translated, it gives CSVEAGWGQPEAFF. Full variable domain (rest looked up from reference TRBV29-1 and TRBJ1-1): SAVISQKPSRDICQRGTSLTIQCQVDSQVTMMFWYRQQPGQSLTLIATANQGSEATYESGFVIDKFPISRPNLTFSTLTVSNMSPEDSSIYLCSVEAGWGQPEAFFGQGTRLTVV.

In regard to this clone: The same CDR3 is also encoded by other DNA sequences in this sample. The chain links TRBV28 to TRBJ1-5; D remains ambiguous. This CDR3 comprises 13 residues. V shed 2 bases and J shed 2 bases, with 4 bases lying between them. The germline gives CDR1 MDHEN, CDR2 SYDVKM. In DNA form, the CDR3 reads TGTGCCAGCAGTTTAATTGGCAATCAGCCCCAGCATTTT. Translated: CASSLIGNQPQHF.

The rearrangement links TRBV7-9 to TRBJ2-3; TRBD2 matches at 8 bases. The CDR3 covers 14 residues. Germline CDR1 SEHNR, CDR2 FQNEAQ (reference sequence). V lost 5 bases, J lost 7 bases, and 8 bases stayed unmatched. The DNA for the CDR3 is TGTGCCAGCAGCCAACTAGCGGCCCGGTATACGCAGTATTTT. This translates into CASSQLAARYTQYF.

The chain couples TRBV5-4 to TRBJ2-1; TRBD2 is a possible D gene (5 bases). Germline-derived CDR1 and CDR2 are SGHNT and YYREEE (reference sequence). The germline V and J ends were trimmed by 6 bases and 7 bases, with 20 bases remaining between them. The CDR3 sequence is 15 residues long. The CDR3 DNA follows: TGTGCCAGCACCGCCGGGGTCGCCGAAGCGAATGAGCAGTTCTTC. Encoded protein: CASTAGVAEANEQFF. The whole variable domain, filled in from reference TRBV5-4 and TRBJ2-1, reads ETGVTQSPTHLIKTRGQQVTLRCSSQSGHNTVSWYQQALGQGPQFIFQYYREEENGRGNFPPRFSGLQFPNYSSELNVNALELDDSALYLCASTAGVAEANEQFFGPGTRLTVL.

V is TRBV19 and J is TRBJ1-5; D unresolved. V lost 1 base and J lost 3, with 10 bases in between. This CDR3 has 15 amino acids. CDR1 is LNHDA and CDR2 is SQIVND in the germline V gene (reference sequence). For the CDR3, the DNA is TGTGCCAGTAGTATAGGAGCCGGCCACAATCAGCCCCAGCATTTT. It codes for CASSIGAGHNQPQHF.

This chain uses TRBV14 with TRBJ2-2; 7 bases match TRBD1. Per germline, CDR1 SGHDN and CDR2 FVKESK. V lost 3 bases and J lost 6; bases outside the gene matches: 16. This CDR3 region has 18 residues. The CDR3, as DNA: TGTGCCAGCAGCCAGAGGACAGGTTTCTTTTTAGGATCCGGGGAGCTGTTTTTT. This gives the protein CASSQRTGFFLGSGELFF.

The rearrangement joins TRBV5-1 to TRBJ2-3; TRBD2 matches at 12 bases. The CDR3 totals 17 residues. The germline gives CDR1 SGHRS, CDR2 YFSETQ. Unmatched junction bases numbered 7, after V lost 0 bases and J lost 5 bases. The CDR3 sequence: CASSLDLAGGSGDTQYF. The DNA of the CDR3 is TGCGCCAGCAGCTTGGACCTAGCGGGAGGGTCGGGAGATACGCAGTATTTT.

CDR3 amino acids: CASSAKGQGLGSYEQYF. CDR3 coding DNA: TGTGCCAGCAGCGCGAAGGGACAGGGTTTGGGGTCCTACGAGCAGTACTTC. This chain links TRBV9 with TRBJ2-7, with 9 bases that match TRBD1. This CDR3 region has 17 residues. After removal of 3 bases from V and 1 base from J, the junction contained 11 bases not matched to a gene. The V gene's germline CDR1 is SGDLS and CDR2 YYNGEE. The whole variable domain, remainder taken from reference TRBV9 and TRBJ2-7, is DSGVTQTPKHLITATGQRVTLRCSPRSGDLSVYWYQQSLDQGLQFLIQYYNGEERAKGNILERFSAQQFPDLHSELNLSSLELGDSALYFCASSAKGQGLGSYEQYFGPGTRLTVT.

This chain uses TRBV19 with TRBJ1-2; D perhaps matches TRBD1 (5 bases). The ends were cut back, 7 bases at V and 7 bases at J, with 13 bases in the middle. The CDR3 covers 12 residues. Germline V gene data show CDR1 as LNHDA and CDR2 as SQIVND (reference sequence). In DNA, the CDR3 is TGTGCCAGTATGGACCAAAGGGGTGGCTACACCTTC. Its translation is CASMDQRGGYTF.

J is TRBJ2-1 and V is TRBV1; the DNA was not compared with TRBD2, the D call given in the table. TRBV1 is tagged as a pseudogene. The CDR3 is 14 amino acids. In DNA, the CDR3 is TGCACCAGCAGCCACCCCAACTACGAGCGGGAGTTGTTCTTC. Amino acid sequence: CTSSHPNYERELFF.

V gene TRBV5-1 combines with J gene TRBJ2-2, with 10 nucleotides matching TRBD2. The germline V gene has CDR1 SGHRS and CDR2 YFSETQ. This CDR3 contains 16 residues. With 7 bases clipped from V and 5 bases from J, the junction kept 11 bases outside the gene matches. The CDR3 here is CASRPTFSGGTGELFF. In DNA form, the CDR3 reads TGCGCCAGCCGACCGACTTTTAGCGGGGGGACCGGGGAGCTGTTTTTT.